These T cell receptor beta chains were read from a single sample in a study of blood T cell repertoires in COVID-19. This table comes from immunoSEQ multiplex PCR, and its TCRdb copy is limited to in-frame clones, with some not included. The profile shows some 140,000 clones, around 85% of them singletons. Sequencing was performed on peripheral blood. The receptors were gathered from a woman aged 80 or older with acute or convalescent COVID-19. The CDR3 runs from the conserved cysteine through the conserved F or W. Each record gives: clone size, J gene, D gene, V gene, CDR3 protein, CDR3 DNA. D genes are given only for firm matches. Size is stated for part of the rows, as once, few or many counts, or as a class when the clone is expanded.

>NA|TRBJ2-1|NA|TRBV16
CASSQSRSKTVNNEQFF
TGTGCCAGCAGCCAATCGCGTTCGAAAACCGTTAACAATGAGCAGTTCTTC
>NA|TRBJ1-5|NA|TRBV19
CASSATGNSQPQHF
TGTGCCAGTAGTGCAACAGGGAATTCTCAGCCCCAGCATTTT
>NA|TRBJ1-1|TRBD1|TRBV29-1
CSVAGQGGSTEAFF
TGCAGCGTTGCCGGACAGGGAGGGAGCACTGAAGCTTTCTTT
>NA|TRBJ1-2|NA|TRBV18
CASSRSGFPTANYGYTF
TGTGCCAGCTCACGGTCCGGTTTTCCAACCGCTAACTATGGCTACACCTTC
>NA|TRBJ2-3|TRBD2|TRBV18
CASSPGLAGDTQYF
TGTGCCAGCTCACCCGGACTAGCGGGAGATACGCAGTATTTT
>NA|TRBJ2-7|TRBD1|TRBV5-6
CASSLVAGGTFEQYF
TGTGCCAGCAGCTTGGTGGCAGGGGGCACGTTCGAGCAGTACTTC
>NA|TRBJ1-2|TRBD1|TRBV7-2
CASSHRQGAYYGYTF
TGTGCCAGCAGCCATCGACAGGGGGCTTACTATGGCTACACCTTC
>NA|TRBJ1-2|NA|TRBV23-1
CASTPPGSGIYGYTF
TGCGCCAGCACCCCCCCAGGATCGGGGATCTATGGCTACACCTTC
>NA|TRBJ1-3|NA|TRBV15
CATSRAQGNTIYF
TGTGCCACCAGCAGAGCCCAAGGAAACACCATATATTTT
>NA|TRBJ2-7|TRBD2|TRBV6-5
CASRTSLSSYEQYF
TGTGCCAGCAGGACTAGCCTGAGCTCCTACGAGCAGTACTTC
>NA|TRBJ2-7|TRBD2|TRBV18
CASSPRGMLSGRADYEQYF
TGTGCCAGCTCACCACGGGGTATGCTTAGCGGGAGGGCCGATTACGAGCAGTACTTC
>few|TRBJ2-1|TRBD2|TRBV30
CAWSVPNSGRANEQFF
TGTGCCTGGAGTGTACCCAATAGCGGGAGGGCCAATGAGCAGTTCTTC
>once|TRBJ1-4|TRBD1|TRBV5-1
CASCAGTANEKLFF
TGCGCCAGCTGCGCCGGGACAGCTAATGAAAAACTGTTTTTT
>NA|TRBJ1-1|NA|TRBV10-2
CASSESLGLANTEAFF
TGCGCCAGCAGTGAGTCTTTGGGGCTGGCTAACACTGAAGCTTTCTTT
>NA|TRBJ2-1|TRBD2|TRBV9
CASSAELASSYNEQFF
TGTGCCAGCAGCGCGGAACTAGCGAGCTCCTACAATGAGCAGTTCTTC
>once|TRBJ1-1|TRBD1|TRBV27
CASSPWTGFVNTEAFF
TGTGCCAGCAGTCCTTGGACAGGGTTTGTGAACACTGAAGCTTTCTTT
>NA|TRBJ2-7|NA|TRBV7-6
CASSFLIREQYF
TGTGCCAGCAGCTTCTTGATACGGGAGCAGTACTTC
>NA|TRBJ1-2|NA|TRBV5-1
CASSSGTPYGYTF
TGCGCCAGCAGCTCCGGGACACCCTATGGCTACACCTTC
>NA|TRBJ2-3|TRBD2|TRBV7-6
CASSLASAGGRVDTQYF
TGTGCCAGCAGCTTAGCGTCCGCGGGGGGGCGGGTAGATACGCAGTATTTT
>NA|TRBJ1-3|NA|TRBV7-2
CASSAFVSSGNTIYF
TGTGCCAGCAGCGCCTTTGTTAGCTCTGGAAACACCATATATTTT
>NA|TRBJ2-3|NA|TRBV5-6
CASSLDSRTDTQYF
TGTGCCAGCAGCTTGGACAGCCGCACAGATACGCAGTATTTT
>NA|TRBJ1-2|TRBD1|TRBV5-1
CASSFTGTGRDYGYTF
TGCGCCAGCAGCTTCACCGGGACAGGGAGGGACTATGGCTACACCTTC
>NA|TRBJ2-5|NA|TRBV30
CAWSVTRQYQETQYF
TGTGCCTGGAGTGTTACTAGACAATATCAAGAGACCCAGTACTTC
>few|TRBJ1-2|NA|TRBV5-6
CASGGGRLYYGYTF
TGTGCCAGCGGGGGAGGCAGGTTGTACTATGGCTACACCTTC
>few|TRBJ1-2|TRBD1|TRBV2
CASGDRGRGYGYTF
TGTGCCAGTGGGGACAGGGGGCGTGGCTATGGCTACACCTTC
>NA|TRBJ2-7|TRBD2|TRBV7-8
CASSLAGRRDEQYF
TGTGCCAGCAGCTTAGCCGGGAGGCGGGACGAGCAGTACTTC
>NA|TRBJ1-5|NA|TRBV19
CASRRRREGNQPQHF
TGTGCCAGTCGACGTCGGAGGGAAGGCAATCAGCCCCAGCATTTT
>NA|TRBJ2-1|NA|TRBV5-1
CASSLDSGINNEQFF
TGCGCCAGCAGCTTGGATTCCGGGATCAACAATGAGCAGTTCTTC
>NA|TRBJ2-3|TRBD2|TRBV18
CASSPTSGGKDTQYF
TGTGCCAGCTCACCGACTAGCGGGGGGAAAGATACGCAGTATTTT
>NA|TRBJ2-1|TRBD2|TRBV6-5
CASSRSRGDNEQFF
TGTGCCAGCAGTCGGAGCCGGGGGGACAATGAGCAGTTCTTC
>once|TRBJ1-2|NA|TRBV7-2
CASSFLTGNYGYTF
TGTGCCAGCAGCTTCTTGACCGGGAACTATGGCTACACCTTC
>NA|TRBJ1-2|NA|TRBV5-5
CASSLGREGYGYTF
TGTGCCAGCAGCTTGGGCAGGGAGGGCTATGGCTACACCTTC
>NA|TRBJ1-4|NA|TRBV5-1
CASSLLQGGEKLFF
TGCGCCAGCAGCTTGCTACAGGGCGGTGAAAAACTGTTTTTT
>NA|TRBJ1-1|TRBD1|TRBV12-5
CASGLVGQGEAFF
TGTGCTAGTGGTTTGGTCGGACAGGGCGAAGCTTTCTTT
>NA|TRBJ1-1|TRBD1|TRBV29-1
CSAWTGGFTEAFF
TGCAGCGCTTGGACAGGGGGATTCACTGAAGCTTTCTTT
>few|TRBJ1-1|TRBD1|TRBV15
CATSARQGPNTEAFF
TGTGCCACCAGCGCCCGACAGGGGCCGAACACTGAAGCTTTCTTT
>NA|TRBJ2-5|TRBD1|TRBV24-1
CATSDSTGGAETQYF
TGTGCCACCAGTGATTCGACAGGGGGCGCGGAGACCCAGTACTTC
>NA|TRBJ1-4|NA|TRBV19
CASSIRRQVNEKLFF
TGTGCCAGTAGTATCCGTCGTCAGGTTAATGAAAAACTGTTTTTT
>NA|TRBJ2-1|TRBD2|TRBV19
CASSRRGTSGYNEQFF
TGTGCCAGTAGCCGGCGGGGGACTAGCGGCTACAATGAGCAGTTCTTC
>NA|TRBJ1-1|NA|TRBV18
CASSRTDNTEAFF
TGTGCCAGCTCACGGACAGACAACACTGAAGCTTTCTTT
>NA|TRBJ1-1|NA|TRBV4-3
CASSQLTGYTEAFF
TGCGCCAGCAGCCAGCTGACAGGTTACACTGAAGCTTTCTTT
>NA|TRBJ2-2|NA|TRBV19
CASSIRIGAETFTGELFF
TGTGCCAGTAGTATAAGAATTGGGGCAGAGACATTCACCGGGGAGCTGTTTTTT
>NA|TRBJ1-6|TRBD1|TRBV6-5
CASSYVATGDSPLHF
TGTGCCAGCAGTTACGTTGCGACAGGGGATTCACCCCTCCACTTT
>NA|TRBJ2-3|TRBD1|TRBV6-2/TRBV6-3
CASSTIGQGSDTQYF
TGTGCCAGCAGCACCATAGGACAGGGCTCAGATACGCAGTATTTT